The 5 T cell receptor beta chains below come from one sample, sequenced in a study of Graves' ophthalmopathy and Graves' hyperthyroidism. RNA transcripts provided the template for amplifying TCR beta CDR3 regions. RT-PCR was first run with HTBI primers, then multiplex PCR in a second round. TCRdb re-called the multiplex PCR reads with MiXCR, one entry per CDR3 protein. This sample has under 350,000 distinct CDR3 sequences, with 15% to 20% found just once. The sequencing input was peripheral blood. These receptor sequences come from an adult man with Graves' ophthalmopathy.

This clonotype was detected many times. The chain couples TRBV7-2 to TRBJ1-6, with 7 nucleotides matching TRBD1. Germline V gives CDR1 SGHTA, CDR2 FQGNSA. V lost 5 bases, J lost 5 bases, and 6 bases stayed unmatched. The CDR3 contains 15 residues. As DNA, the CDR3 is TGTGCCAGCAGCGAACAGGGGCCTAATAATTCACCCCTCCACTTT. This sequence encodes CASSEQGPNNSPLHF.

This clonotype was recorded at least ten times. V and J are TRBV11-1 and TRBJ2-7, with 14 bases identical to TRBD2. The trim removed 4 bases at V and 0 bases at J, leaving 8 bases unmatched. The CDR3 has 18 amino acids. The germline V gene has CDR1 SGHAT and CDR2 FQDESV (reference sequence). CDR3 sequence reads: CASSSYGTSGRGSYEQYF. CDR3 DNA sequence: TGTGCCAGCAGCTCATACGGGACTAGCGGGAGAGGCTCCTACGAGCAGTACTTC.

This clonotype was picked up many times. The chain links TRBV18 to TRBJ1-2; TRBD1 aligns across 8 bases. The V and J ends lost 3 bases and 3 bases, in that order; junction bases with no gene match: 12. The germline V gene encodes CDR1 KGHSH and CDR2 LQKENI. The CDR3 length is 17 residues. CDR3 residues: CASSPGTGALVYYGYTF. The CDR3 DNA sequence: TGTGCCAGCTCACCGGGGACAGGTGCCCTAGTGTACTATGGCTACACCTTC.

In this sample, this clonotype turned up many times. It is likely a read error, because the conserved phenylalanine at the end of the CDR3 is missing. The rearrangement joins TRBV12-3 or TRBV12-4 to TRBJ1-2; D might be TRBD1 (5 bases). The V end was cut by 6 bases, the J end by 8 bases, with 16 bases between. CDR3 length: 13 amino acids. The DNA for the CDR3 is TGTGCCAGCAGCTCCCACCAGGGTCAGGGCTACACCTGC. Residues: CASSSHQGQGYTC.

This clonotype was counted at least ten times. The gene calls are TRBV12-3 or TRBV12-4 and TRBJ1-5; TRBD1 is a possible D gene (6 bases). Trimming removed 5 bases from V and 6 bases from J, with 11 bases in between. The CDR3 totals 13 residues. The CDR3 reads CASSQGTAQPQHF. The CDR3 DNA follows: TGTGCCAGCAGTCAGGGGACGGCTCAGCCCCAGCATTTT.